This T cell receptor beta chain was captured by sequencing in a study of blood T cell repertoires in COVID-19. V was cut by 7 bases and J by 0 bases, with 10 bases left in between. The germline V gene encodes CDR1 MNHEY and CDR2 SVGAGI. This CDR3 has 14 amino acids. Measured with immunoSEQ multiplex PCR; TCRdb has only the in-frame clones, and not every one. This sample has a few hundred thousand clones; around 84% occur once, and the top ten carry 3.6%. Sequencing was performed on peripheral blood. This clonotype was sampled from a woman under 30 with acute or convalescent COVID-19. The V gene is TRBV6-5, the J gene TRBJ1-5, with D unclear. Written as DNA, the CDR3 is TGTGCCAGCACTACAGATTATAGCAATCAGCCCCAGCATTTT. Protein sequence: CASTTDYSNQPQHF.